The sequence of this T cell receptor (beta chain) was determined in a study of blood T cell repertoires in COVID-19. In the study overall: The samples span acute and convalescent COVID-19 from the United States, Italy and Spain. In each case, the material was cDNA or gDNA derived from T cells, B-cell-depleted T cells, or PBMCs.

J was trimmed by 2 bases and V by 3 bases; bases with no gene match: 5. The germline V gene has CDR1 SGHRS and CDR2 YFSETQ. This CDR3 is 16 amino acids long. In the authors' methods: Amplified reference gene primers provided the basis for estimating nucleated cell counts. Some clones are missing from TCRdb's copy, which holds only in-frame ones; the method was immunoSEQ multiplex PCR. V and J calls and clone size come straight from that table; D and trimming were deduced from the DNA. The table includes 200,000 or so clones, about 86% detected once. This sequence was found in a woman aged 55-69 years with acute or convalescent COVID-19. The genes are TRBV5-1 and TRBJ2-1; TRBD2 matches at 10 bases. The specimen was peripheral blood. Here the CDR3 reads CASSWGLAGAYNEQFF. CDR3 in DNA: TGCGCCAGCAGCTGGGGGCTAGCGGGGGCCTACAATGAGCAGTTCTTC.